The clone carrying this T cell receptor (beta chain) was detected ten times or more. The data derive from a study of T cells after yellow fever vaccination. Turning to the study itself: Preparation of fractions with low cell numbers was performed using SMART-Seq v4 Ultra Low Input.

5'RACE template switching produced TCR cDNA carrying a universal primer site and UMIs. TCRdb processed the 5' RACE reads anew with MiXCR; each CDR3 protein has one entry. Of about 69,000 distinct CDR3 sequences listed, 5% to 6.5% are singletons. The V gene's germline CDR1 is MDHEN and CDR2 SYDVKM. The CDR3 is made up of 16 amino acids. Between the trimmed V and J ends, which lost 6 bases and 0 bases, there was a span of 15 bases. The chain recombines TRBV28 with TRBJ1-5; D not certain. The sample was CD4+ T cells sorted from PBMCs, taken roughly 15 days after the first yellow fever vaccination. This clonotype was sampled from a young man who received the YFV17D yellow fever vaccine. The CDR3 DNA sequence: TGTGCCAGCAGGGGAGGCAGTCCGGTTAGCAATCAGCCCCAGCATTTT. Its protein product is CASRGGSPVSNQPQHF. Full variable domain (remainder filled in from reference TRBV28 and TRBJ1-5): DVKVTQSSRYLVKRTGEKVFLECVQDMDHENMFWYRQDPGLGLRLIYFSYDVKMKEKGDIPEGYSVSREKKERFSLILESASTNQTSMYLCASRGGSPVSNQPQHFGDGTRLSIL.